These 16 T cell receptor beta chains were sequenced from one sample in a study of patients and donors after allogeneic stem cell transplantation. TCRdb reprocessed the RT-PCR reads with MiXCR, giving one entry per CDR3 protein. The sample has hundreds of thousands of distinct CDR3 sequences; more than 15% are singletons. The sample taken for sequencing was blood, either unsorted or a sorted T cell fraction (not recorded which). Source of these receptors: a human donor who was either an allogeneic HSCT recipient or a stem cell or donor lymphocyte infusion donor (not recorded which). It is not recorded whose cells these are; they may come from a transplant donor.

This clonotype was observed a few times. CDR3 coding DNA: TGTGCCAGCAGTAACCAGAGGGATCAGCCCCAGCATTTT. It encodes CASSNQRDQPQHF. The chain employs TRBV6-1 and TRBJ1-5; D gene uncertain. Trimming removed 5 bases from V and 5 bases from J, with 10 bases in between. Germline assignment: CDR1 MNHNS and CDR2 SASEGT. The CDR3 is 13 residues long.

This clonotype was counted at least ten times. The chain recombines TRBV6-1 with TRBJ2-2; D may be TRBD1 (6 bases). The germline V gene encodes CDR1 MNHNS and CDR2 SASEGT. Trimming pared 6 bases from V and 6 bases from J, leaving 14 bases between. The CDR3 runs to 14 residues. In DNA form, the CDR3 reads TGTGCCAGCAGGGCGATCAGGGGTTCCGGGGAGCTGTTTTTT. It codes for CASRAIRGSGELFF.

The table lists this clonotype with a few counts. The V call is TRBV6-1, the J call TRBJ1-1; a weak D match, TRBD1 (5 bases). Deletions cut 4 bases from V and 3 bases from J, with 9 bases between. This CDR3 is 13 amino acids long. Looked up from germline, CDR1 is MNHNS and CDR2 is SASEGT. The CDR3 DNA reads as TGTGCCAGCAGTGTAAGCAGGGACACTGAAGCTTTCTTT. Translation: CASSVSRDTEAFF.

This clonotype was recorded many times. V usage is TRBV29-1 and J usage is TRBJ2-6, with no clear D. V lost 6 bases and J lost 0, with 18 bases in between. CDR1 is SQVTM, CDR2 ANQGSEA, per germline. This CDR3 contains 17 residues. CDR3 loop: CSVPRRQDPSGANVLTF. In DNA form, the CDR3 reads TGCAGCGTCCCCAGGCGCCAAGATCCCTCTGGGGCCAACGTCCTGACTTTC.

In this sample, this clonotype turned up a few times. The rearrangement links TRBV15 to TRBJ2-7; TRBD2 agrees at 11 bases. CDR1 is LNHNV, CDR2 YYDKDF, per germline (reference sequence). CDR3 size: 16 residues. J lost 0 bases, V lost 4 bases, and 5 bases had no gene match. CDR3 in amino acids: CATSTLTSGNSYEQYF. In nucleotides, the CDR3 is TGTGCCACCAGCACCTTGACTAGCGGGAACTCCTACGAGCAGTACTTC.

This clonotype turned up a few times. The chain uses TRBV20-1 and TRBJ1-5; D gene uncertain. The CDR3 loop spans 13 amino acids. Trimming stripped 3 bases from V and 3 bases from J, with 9 bases between. In germline, CDR1 is DFQATT, CDR2 SNEGSKA (reference sequence). The DNA of the CDR3 is TGCAGTGCTAGTCATGGCCTCAATCAGCCCCAGCATTTT. Protein product: CSASHGLNQPQHF.

This chain joins TRBV20-1 and TRBJ2-7; unclear D gene. CDR3 length: 16 amino acids. V lost 5 bases and J lost 5, with 25 bases in between. Per the germline V gene, CDR1 is DFQATT and CDR2 is SNEGSKA (reference sequence). This CDR3 is CSASQLLATPQDEQYF. In DNA, the CDR3 is TGCAGTGCTTCCCAACTTTTGGCTACACCTCAGGACGAGCAGTACTTC.

This clonotype was observed a handful of times. This chain connects TRBV5-1 to TRBJ2-3; the match to TRBD2 covers 14 bases. CDR1 is SGHRS, CDR2 YFSETQ, per germline. The CDR3 extends over 17 amino acids. J was trimmed by 2 bases and V by 0 bases; bases with no gene match: 2. CDR3 region: CASSLGTSGGLTDTQYF. CDR3 nucleotide sequence: TGCGCCAGCAGCTTGGGGACTAGCGGGGGGCTCACAGATACGCAGTATTTT.

The chain is built from TRBV4-3 and TRBJ1-6, with D uncertain. V lost 0 bases and J 9 bases, leaving 6 bases between the germline ends. The CDR3 contains 13 residues. Germline CDR1 LGHNA, CDR2 YSLEER. The CDR3, as DNA: TGCGCCAGCAGCCAAGATCTGGGTTCACCCCTCCACTTT. Translated, it gives CASSQDLGSPLHF.

Only a few counts were recorded for this clonotype. The rearrangement joins TRBV6-1 to TRBJ2-3; 12 positions match TRBD2. After removal of 7 bases from V and 7 bases from J, the junction contained 15 bases not matched to a gene. Germline V gene sequence: CDR1 MNHNS, CDR2 SASEGT. The CDR3 consists of 17 residues. The CDR3 nucleotides read TGTGCCAGCACCTTACGAGCTAGCGGGGGGGAATTACATACGCAGTATTTT. It encodes CASTLRASGGELHTQYF.

The chain joins TRBV12-3 or TRBV12-4 to TRBJ2-7; 7 positions match TRBD2. CDR3 length: 14 amino acids. J lost 7 bases, V lost 3 bases, and 9 bases had no gene match. CDR3 bases: TGTGCCAGCAGTTTCCTAGCGGAGGCGGGGGAGCAGTACTTC. Amino acid sequence: CASSFLAEAGEQYF.

This clonotype has only a few counts. The rearrangement joins TRBV7-6 to TRBJ1-3; D is undetermined. Trimming took off 5 bases at V and 4 bases at J, with 15 bases between the two ends. The CDR3 is 15 residues long. The germline CDR1 and CDR2 sequences are SGHVS and FNYEAQ. The CDR3 DNA reads as TGTGCCAGCAGCCCATCAATGGGGAAGGGAAACACCATATATTTT. It translates to CASSPSMGKGNTIYF.

The V call is TRBV6-1, the J call TRBJ2-7; D gene unclear. The germline V gene encodes CDR1 MNHNS and CDR2 SASEGT. The CDR3 is 14 residues long. Trimming shortened V by 7 bases and J by 0 bases, and 13 bases separated the two germline ends. Written as DNA, the CDR3 is TGTGCCAGCAAGAAGTCGGGCAACTCCTACGAGCAGTACTTC. It specifies CASKKSGNSYEQYF.

Ten or more counts support this clonotype. The V and J genes are TRBV7-2 and TRBJ2-1; D remains ambiguous. From germline, CDR1 is SGHTA and CDR2 FQGNSA. V lost 1 base and J lost 8, with 15 bases in between. This CDR3 is 15 amino acids long. In DNA, the CDR3 is TGTGCCAGCAGCTTAGGATTGGTCAACGTCTATGAGCAGTTCTTC. As protein: CASSLGLVNVYEQFF.

V usage is TRBV6-5 and J usage is TRBJ1-5; D uncertain. Looked up from germline, CDR1 is MNHEY and CDR2 is SVGAGI. This CDR3 spans 14 amino acids. V dropped 2 bases and J dropped 2 bases, with 7 bases sitting between them. CDR3 nucleotide sequence: TGTGCCAGCAGTTACCGGGAAGGCAATCAGCCCCAGCATTTT. Its protein product is CASSYREGNQPQHF.

A few counts support this clonotype. This chain joins TRBV24-1 and TRBJ2-1; D possibly corresponds to TRBD2 (6 bases). V lost 5 bases, J lost 1 base, and 8 bases lay in between. CDR3 length equals 14 residues. Germline CDR1 reads KGHDR; CDR2 reads SFDVKD. The chain's CDR3 is CATSGGRSYNEQFF. The CDR3 DNA reads as TGTGCCACCAGTGGGGGGAGGTCCTACAATGAGCAGTTCTTC.